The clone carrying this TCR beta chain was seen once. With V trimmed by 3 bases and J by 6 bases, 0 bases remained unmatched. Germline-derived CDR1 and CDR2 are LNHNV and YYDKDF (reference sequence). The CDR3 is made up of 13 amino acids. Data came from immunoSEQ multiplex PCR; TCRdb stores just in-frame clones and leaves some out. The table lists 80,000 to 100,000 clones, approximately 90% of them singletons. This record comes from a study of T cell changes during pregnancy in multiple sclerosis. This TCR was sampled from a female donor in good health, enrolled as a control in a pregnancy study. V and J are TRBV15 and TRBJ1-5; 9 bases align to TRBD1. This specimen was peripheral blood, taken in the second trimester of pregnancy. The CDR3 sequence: CATSRDRGQPQHF. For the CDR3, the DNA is TGTGCCACCAGCAGGGACAGGGGTCAGCCCCAGCATTTT.